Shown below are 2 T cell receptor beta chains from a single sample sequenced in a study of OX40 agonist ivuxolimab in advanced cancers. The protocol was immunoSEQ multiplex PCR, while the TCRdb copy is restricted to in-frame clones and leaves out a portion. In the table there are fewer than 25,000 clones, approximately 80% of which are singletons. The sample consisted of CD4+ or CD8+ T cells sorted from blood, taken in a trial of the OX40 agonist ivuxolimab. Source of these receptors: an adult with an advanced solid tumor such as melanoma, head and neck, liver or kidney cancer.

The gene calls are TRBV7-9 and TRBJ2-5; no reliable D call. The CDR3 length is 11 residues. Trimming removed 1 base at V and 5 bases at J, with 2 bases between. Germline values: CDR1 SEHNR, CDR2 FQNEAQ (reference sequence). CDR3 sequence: CASSLDETQYF. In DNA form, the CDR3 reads TGTGCCAGCAGCTTAGATGAGACCCAGTACTTC.

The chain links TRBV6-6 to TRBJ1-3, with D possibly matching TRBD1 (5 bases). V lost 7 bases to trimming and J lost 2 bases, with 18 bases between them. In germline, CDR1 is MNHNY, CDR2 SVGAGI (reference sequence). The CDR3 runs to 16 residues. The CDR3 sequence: CASTESFREPGNTIYF. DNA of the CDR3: TGTGCCAGCACCGAGTCCTTCAGGGAACCTGGAAACACCATATATTTT.